This TCR beta chain appears in the sequencing data of a study of shared clonotypes between healthy human individuals. The CD4+ fraction was divided into a CD45RA+ naive subset and a CD45RA-negative memory subset. The V gene end was trimmed by 5 bases and the J gene end by 5 bases; junction bases not matched to a gene: 17. The CDR3 covers 18 residues. Germline-derived CDR1 and CDR2 are SGHAT and FQNNGV. Assay: immunoSEQ multiplex PCR; the TCRdb copy retains only in-frame clones and omits some. The sample shows about 960,000 clones, 76% of them seen only once. The chain couples TRBV11-2 to TRBJ2-5; 10 bases agree with TRBD2. The sequencing sample was made of memory CD4+ T cells sorted from blood. This sample's subset: CD45RA-negative fraction. This TCR was recovered from a man aged 18 to 30 in good health. CDR3 loop: CASSPIPWLAGVRETQYF. The CDR3 DNA reads TGTGCCAGCAGCCCGATACCGTGGCTAGCGGGAGTCCGGGAGACCCAGTACTTC.